A selection of T cell receptor beta chains follows, all from one sample in a study of cytomegalovirus exposure and HLA in healthy donors. The assay was immunoSEQ multiplex PCR, and TCRdb's table has in-frame clones only and misses some. The sample has under 150,000 clones, around 75% seen once. The sample comprised PBMCs. These receptors were taken from a man aged 25 to 45 in good health and CMV-seronegative. Each CDR3 is given without its conserved first and last residue.

cdr3_aa v_call
ASSSALLGGRYNEQF TRBV28
ASSLSWRGSYEQY TRBV28
ASSTFIGQGQPQH TRBV19
ASSQDSGGTGTGELF TRBV4-3
ASSSPTLSGNTIY TRBV7-2
AVDWDSLETQY TRBV7-6
ASVSAAANTEAF TRBV6-5
ASSLVAGGGEQY TRBV5-1
ASSPGQRPWEAF TRBV4-2
ASSSPSGSFEETQY TRBV6-6
ASSPQQGGGPDTQY TRBV27
ASSSPTVIDGYT TRBV28
SVGGTTLYEQY TRBV29-1
ASRTAGGTITEAF TRBV28
SVERRGLAGFYEQY TRBV29-1
ASSLAGLAGPTDTQY TRBV5-1
ASSPGSGAGNEQF TRBV7-2
ASSFPGGNYGYT TRBV7-8
ASSQDPGTGTGELF TRBV4-3
SVEGRQGDTEAF TRBV29-1
ASSTGNQETQY TRBV7-2
ASSLVSGVNTGELF TRBV7-9
ASSYASGSNEQF TRBV6-6
ASSSEAMNTEAF TRBV6-5
ASRGQGGTDTQY TRBV6-5
ASSWGGSYEQY TRBV28
ASSMNSVSTDTQY TRBV7-3
SVDLAGAFTDTQY TRBV29-1
ASSVTGAPSYEQY TRBV9